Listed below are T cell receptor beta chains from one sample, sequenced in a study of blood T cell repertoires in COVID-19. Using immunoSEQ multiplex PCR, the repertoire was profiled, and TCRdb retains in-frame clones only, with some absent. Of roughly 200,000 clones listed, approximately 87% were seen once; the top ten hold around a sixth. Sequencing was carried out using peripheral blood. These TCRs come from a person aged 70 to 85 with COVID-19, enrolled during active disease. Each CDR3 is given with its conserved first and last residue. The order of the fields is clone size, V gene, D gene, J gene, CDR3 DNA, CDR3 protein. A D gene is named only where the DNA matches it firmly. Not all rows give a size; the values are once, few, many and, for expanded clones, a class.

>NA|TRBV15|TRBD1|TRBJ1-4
TGTGCCACCAGCAGAGGGACAGGGTCTAGTAATGAAAAACTGTTTTTT
CATSRGTGSSNEKLFF
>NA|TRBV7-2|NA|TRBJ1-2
TGTGCCAGCAGCTTAGGTACAGGCTCTAACTATGGCTACACCTTC
CASSLGTGSNYGYTF
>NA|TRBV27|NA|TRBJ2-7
TGTGCCAGCAGTCCTACTAGGGTAGGCTACTACGAGCAGTACTTC
CASSPTRVGYYEQYF
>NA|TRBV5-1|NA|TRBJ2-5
TGCGCCAGCAGCTTGGTGGGTAGCGACGGTTTTGAGACCCAGTACTTC
CASSLVGSDGFETQYF
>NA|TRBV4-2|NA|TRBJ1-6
TGTGCCAGCAGTCCGGGCGGACAGCAATATTCACCCCTCCACTTT
CASSPGGQQYSPLHF
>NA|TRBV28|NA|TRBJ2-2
TGTGCCAGCAGTTTAGGGCAGACCGGGGAGCTGTTTTTT
CASSLGQTGELFF
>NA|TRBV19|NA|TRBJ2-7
TGTGCCAGTAAGGGACATTACTCCTACGAGCAGTACTTC
CASKGHYSYEQYF
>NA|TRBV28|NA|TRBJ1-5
TGTGCCAGCAGTTCCGCAGTCACCCAGCATTTT
CASSSAVTQHF
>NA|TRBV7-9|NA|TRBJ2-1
TGTGCCAGCAGCCCCCGGGACTCCTACAATGAGCAGTTCTTC
CASSPRDSYNEQFF
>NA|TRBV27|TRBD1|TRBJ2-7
TGTGCCACAAGGACAGGAGGCCGAAACGAGCAGTACTTC
CATRTGGRNEQYF
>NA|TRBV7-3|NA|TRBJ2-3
TGTGCCAGCAGCTCACAGGCTAGCACAGATACGCAGTATTTT
CASSSQASTDTQYF
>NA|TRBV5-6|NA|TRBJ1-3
TGTGCCAGCAGCCTTACAGGGTCTCCTGGAAACACCATATATTTT
CASSLTGSPGNTIYF
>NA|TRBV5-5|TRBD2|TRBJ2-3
TGTGCCAGCAGCTTACCTAGCGGGCCCGTTGTAGGGTCGCAGTATTTT
CASSLPSGPVVGSQYF
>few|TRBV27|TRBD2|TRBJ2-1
TGTGCCAGCAGTTTACGGACTAGCGGGGGGACGAATGAGCAGTTCTTC
CASSLRTSGGTNEQFF
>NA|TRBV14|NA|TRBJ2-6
TGTGCCAGCAGCCCCCTTAGCTCTGGGGCCAACGTCCTGACTTTC
CASSPLSSGANVLTF
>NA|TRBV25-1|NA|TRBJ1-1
TGTGCCAGCAGTAGGGCGGGAGTAGAAACTGAAGCTTTCTTT
CASSRAGVETEAFF
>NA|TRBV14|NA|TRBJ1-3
TGTGCCAGCAGCCGCAGGAACTCTGGAAACACCATATATTTT
CASSRRNSGNTIYF
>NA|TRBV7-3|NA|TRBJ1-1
TGTGCCAGCAGCTTAGGACTTGGGACTGAAGCTTTCTTT
CASSLGLGTEAFF
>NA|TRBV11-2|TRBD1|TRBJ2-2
TGTGCCACCACGGGTTGGACAGGCCAGACCGGGGAGCTGTTTTTT
CATTGWTGQTGELFF
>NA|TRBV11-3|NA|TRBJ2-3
TGTGCCAGCAGCTTCACAGGCCAGGGTACGCAGTATTTT
CASSFTGQGTQYF
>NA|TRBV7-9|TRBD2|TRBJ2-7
TGTGCCAGCAGCGTATCTAGCGGACACTACGAGCAGTACTTC
CASSVSSGHYEQYF
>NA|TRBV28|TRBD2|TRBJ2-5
TGTGCCAGCAGTTTATTAGCGGGGGGGCCGGAGACCCAGTACTTC
CASSLLAGGPETQYF
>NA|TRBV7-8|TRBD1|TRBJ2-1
TGTGCCAGCAGCACGGGGACAGGACTTTACAATGAGCAGTTCTTC
CASSTGTGLYNEQFF
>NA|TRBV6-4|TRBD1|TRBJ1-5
TGTGCCAGCGCCAATCCAGGGGGGCTAAAGCCCCAGCATTTT
CASANPGGLKPQHF
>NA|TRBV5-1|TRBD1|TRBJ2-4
TGCGCCAGCAGCTACGACCCAGGACAGGGGAGGAACATTCAGTACTTC
CASSYDPGQGRNIQYF
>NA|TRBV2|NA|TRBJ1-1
TGTGCCAGCAGTGTATACGTAATCGGGGAAGCTTTCTTT
CASSVYVIGEAFF
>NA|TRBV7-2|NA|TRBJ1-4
TGTGCCAGCAGCCGCGGTTCACCAACTAATGAAAAACTGTTTTTT
CASSRGSPTNEKLFF
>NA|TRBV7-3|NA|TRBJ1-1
TGTGCCAGCAGCTCCTCTCCTTTCGGGGAAGCTTTCTTT
CASSSSPFGEAFF
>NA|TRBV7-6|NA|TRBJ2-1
TGTGCCAGCAGCGTGACGATGGGGCATTACAATGAGCAGTTCTTC
CASSVTMGHYNEQFF
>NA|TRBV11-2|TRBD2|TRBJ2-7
TGTGCCAGCAGCGATCCCGGAGCGGGAGTGCACGAGCAGTACTTC
CASSDPGAGVHEQYF
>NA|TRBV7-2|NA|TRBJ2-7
TGTGCCAGCAGCCTAGTGTCGGGTGTTAGCGAGCAGTACTTC
CASSLVSGVSEQYF
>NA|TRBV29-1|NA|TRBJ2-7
TGCAGCGTTGGAGCAGGACAGTACGAGCAGTACTTC
CSVGAGQYEQYF
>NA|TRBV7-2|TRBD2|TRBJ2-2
TGTGCCAGCAGCTTACCGGGGGGGCCGAACACCGGGGAGCTGTTTTTT
CASSLPGGPNTGELFF
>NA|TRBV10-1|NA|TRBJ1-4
TGCGCCAGCAGGAAGGCTAGGACTAATGAAAAACTGTTTTTT
CASRKARTNEKLFF
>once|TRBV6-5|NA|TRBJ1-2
TGTGCCAGCAGTTACGAGTGGCGACTCGGCTACACCTTC
CASSYEWRLGYTF